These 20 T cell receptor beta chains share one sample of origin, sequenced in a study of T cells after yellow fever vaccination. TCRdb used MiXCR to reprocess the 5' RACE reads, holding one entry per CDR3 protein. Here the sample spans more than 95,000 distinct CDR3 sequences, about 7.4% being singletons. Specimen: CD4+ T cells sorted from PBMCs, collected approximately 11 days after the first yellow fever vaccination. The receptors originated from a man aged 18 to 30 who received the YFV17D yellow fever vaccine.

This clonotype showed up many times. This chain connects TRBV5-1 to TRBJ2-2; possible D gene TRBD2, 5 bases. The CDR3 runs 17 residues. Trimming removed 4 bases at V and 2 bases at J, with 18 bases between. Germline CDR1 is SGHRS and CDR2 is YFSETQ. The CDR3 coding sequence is TGCGCCAGCAGCCCTGCGGCTAGCCTCCTTAACACCGGGGAGCTGTTTTTT. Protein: CASSPAASLLNTGELFF.

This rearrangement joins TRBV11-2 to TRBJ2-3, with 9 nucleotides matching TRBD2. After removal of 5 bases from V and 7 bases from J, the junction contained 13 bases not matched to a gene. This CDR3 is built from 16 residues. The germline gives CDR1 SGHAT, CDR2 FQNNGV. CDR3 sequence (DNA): TGTGCCAGCAGCCCGTACTTTTGGCGGGGGGGGCATACGCAGTATTTT. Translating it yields CASSPYFWRGGHTQYF.

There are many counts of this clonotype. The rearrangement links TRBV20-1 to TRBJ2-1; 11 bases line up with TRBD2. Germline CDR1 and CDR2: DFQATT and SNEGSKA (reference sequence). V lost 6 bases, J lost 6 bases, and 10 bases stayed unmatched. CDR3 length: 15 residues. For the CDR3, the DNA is TGCAGTGCCCATAGCGGGGGGGAGGTCGGCAATGAGCAGTTCTTC. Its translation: CSAHSGGEVGNEQFF.

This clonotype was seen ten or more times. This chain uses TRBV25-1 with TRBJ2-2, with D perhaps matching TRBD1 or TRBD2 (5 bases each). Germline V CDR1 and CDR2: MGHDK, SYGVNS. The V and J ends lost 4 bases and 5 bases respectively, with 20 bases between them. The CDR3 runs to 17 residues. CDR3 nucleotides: TGTGCCAGCAGTGGGTTTGAAACGGGGACCGTTACCGGGGAGCTGTTTTTT. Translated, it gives CASSGFETGTVTGELFF.

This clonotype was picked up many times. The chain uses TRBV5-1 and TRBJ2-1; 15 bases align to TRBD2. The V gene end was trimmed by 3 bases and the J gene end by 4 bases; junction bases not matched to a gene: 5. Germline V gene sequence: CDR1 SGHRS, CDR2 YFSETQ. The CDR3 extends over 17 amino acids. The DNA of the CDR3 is TGCGCCAGCAGCTCCGGACTAGCGGGGGGGCAGTACAATGAGCAGTTCTTC. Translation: CASSSGLAGGQYNEQFF.

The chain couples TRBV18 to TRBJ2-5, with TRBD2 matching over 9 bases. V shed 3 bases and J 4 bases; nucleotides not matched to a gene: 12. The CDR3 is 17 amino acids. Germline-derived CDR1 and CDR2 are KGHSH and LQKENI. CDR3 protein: CASSPPGGGGVGETQYF. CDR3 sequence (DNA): TGTGCCAGCTCACCCCCTGGCGGCGGGGGGGTCGGAGAGACCCAGTACTTC.

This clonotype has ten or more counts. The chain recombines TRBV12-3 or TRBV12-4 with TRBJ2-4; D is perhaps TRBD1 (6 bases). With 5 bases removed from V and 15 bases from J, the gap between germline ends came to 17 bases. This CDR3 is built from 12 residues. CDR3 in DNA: TGTGCCAGCAGTATACAGGGAATGGTTCTGTACTTC. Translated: CASSIQGMVLYF.

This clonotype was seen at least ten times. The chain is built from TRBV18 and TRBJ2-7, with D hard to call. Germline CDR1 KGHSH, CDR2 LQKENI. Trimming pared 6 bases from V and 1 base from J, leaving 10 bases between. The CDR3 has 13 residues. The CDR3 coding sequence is TGTGCCAGCTCCCCGGGTTTGTCCTACGAGCAGTACTTC. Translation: CASSPGLSYEQYF.

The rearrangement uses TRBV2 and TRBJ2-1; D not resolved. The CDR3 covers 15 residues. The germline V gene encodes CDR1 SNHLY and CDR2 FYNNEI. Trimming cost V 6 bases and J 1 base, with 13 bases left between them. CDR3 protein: CASRGGPRSYNEQFF. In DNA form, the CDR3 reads TGTGCCAGCAGGGGCGGCCCCCGGTCCTACAATGAGCAGTTCTTC.

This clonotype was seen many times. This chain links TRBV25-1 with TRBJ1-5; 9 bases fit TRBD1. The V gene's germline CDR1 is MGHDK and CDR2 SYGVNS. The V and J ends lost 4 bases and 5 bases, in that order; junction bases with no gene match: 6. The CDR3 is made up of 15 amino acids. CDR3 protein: CASSARTGDHQPQHF. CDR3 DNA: TGTGCCAGCAGTGCCCGGACAGGGGATCATCAGCCCCAGCATTTT. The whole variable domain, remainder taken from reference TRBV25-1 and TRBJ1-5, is EADIYQTPRYLVIGTGKKITLECSQTMGHDKMYWYQQDPGMELHLIHYSYGVNSTEKGDLSSESTVSRIRTEHFPLTLESARPSHTSQYLCASSARTGDHQPQHFGDGTRLSIL.

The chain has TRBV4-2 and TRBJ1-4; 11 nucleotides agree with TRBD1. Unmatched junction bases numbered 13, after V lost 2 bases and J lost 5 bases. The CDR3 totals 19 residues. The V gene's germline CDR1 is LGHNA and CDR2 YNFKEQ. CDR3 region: CASSQLGTGGLGTNEKLFF. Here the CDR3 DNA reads TGTGCCAGCAGCCAACTCGGGACAGGGGGTCTTGGGACGAATGAAAAACTGTTTTTT.

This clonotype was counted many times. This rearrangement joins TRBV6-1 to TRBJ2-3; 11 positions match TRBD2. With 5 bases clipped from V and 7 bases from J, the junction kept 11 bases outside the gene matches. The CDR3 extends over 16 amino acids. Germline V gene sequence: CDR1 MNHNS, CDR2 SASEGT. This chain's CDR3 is CASSRILAGGPYTQYF. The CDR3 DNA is TGTGCCAGCAGTCGCATATTAGCGGGGGGGCCGTATACGCAGTATTTT.

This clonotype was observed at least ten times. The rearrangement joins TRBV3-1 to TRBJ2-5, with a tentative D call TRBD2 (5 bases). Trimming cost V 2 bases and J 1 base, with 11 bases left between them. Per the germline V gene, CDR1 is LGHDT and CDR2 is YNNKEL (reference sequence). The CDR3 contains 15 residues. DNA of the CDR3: TGTGCCAGCAGCCAAAATGCTCGGGGCCAAGAGACCCAGTACTTC. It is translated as CASSQNARGQETQYF.

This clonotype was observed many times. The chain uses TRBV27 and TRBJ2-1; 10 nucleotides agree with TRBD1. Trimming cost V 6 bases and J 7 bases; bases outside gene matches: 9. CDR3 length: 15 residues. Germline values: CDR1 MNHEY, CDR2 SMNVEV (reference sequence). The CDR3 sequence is CASRLPGQGNNEQFF. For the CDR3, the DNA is TGTGCCAGCAGGCTACCGGGACAGGGGAATAATGAGCAGTTCTTC.

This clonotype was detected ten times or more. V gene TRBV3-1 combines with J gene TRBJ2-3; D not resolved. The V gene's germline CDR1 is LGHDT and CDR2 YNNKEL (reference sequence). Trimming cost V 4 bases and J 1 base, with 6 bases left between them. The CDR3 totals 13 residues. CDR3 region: CASSRSGTDTQYF. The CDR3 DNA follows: TGTGCCAGCAGCCGCTCCGGCACAGATACGCAGTATTTT.

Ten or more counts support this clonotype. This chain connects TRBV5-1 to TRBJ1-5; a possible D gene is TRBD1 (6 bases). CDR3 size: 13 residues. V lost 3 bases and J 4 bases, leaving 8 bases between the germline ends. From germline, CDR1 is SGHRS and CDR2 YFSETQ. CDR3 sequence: CASSWQGNQPQHF. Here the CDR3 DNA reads TGCGCCAGCAGCTGGCAGGGGAATCAGCCCCAGCATTTT.

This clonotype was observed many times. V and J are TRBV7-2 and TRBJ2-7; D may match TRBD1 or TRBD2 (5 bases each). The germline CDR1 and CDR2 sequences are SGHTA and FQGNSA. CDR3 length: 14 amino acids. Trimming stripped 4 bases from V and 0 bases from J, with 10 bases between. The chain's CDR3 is CASSSLGGSYEQYF. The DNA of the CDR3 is TGTGCCAGCAGCTCCCTTGGGGGCTCCTACGAGCAGTACTTC.

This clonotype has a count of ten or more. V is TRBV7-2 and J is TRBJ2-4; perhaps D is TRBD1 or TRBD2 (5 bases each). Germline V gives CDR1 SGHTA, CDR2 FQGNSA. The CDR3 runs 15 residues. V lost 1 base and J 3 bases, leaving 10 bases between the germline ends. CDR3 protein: CASSLGLGVKNIQYF. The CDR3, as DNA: TGTGCCAGCAGCTTAGGATTGGGGGTCAAAAACATTCAGTACTTC.

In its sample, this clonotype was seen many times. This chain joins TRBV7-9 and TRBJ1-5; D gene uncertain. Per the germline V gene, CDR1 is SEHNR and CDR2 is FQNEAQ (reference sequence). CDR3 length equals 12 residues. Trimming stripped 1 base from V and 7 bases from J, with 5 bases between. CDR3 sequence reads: CASSLDRQPQHF. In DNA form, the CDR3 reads TGTGCCAGCAGCTTAGATAGGCAGCCCCAGCATTTT. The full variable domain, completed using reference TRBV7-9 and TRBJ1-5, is DTGVSQNPRHKITKRGQNVTFRCDPISEHNRLYWYRQTLGQGPEFLTYFQNEAQLEKSRLLSDRFSAERPKGSFSTLEIQRTEQGDSAMYLCASSLDRQPQHFGDGTRLSIL.

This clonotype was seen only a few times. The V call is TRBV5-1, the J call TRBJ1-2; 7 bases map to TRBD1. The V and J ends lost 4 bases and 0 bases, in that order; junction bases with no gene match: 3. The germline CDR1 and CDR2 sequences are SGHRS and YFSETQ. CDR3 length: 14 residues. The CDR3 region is CASSPQGTNYGYTF. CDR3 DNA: TGCGCCAGCAGCCCACAGGGGACTAACTATGGCTACACCTTC.